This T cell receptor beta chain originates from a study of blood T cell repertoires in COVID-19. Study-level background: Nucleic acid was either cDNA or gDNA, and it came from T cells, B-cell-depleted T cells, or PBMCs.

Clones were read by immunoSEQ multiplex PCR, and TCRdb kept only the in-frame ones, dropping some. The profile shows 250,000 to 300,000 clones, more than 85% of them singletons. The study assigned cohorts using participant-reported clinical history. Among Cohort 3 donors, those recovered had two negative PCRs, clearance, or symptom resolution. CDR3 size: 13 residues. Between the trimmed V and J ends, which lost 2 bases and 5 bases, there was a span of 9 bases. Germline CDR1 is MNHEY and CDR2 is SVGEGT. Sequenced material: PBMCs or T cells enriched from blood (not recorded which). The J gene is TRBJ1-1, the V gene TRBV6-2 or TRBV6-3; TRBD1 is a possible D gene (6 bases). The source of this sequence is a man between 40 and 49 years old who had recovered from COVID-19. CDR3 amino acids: CASSYLQGTEAFF. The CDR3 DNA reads TGTGCCAGCAGTTACCTCCAGGGGACTGAAGCTTTCTTT.